The 18 T cell receptor beta chains in this list originate from one sample, sequenced in a study of cytomegalovirus exposure and HLA in healthy donors (dated by TCRdb to about 2017). Receptor libraries were prepared by the immunoSEQ multiplex PCR assay. For the multiplex PCR, a mixture combining 60 forward primers for TCR Vbeta segments and 13 reverse primers for TCR Jbeta segments was used. In TCRdb, the immuneACCESS table is reduced to in-frame sequences with V and J assigned. These tables do not hold every clone; where another copy was compared, an unresolved V gene accounts for under half, and the others remain unexplained. For this sample the table gives about 140,000 clones, of which around 80% were detected only once. Together, the top ten hold roughly 10% of the sample. The sequencing sample was made of PBMCs. All receptors come from a woman between 55 and 75 years old in good health and CMV-seropositive.

This clone was counted a few times. The rearrangement links TRBV30 to TRBJ2-1; tentative D call: TRBD2 (5 bases). This CDR3 is built from 14 residues. Germline V gives CDR1 GTSNPN, CDR2 SVGIG (reference sequence). V lost 4 bases, J lost 6 bases, and 16 bases lay in between. The CDR3 loop is CAWIFPRSGNEQFF. For the CDR3, the DNA is TGTGCCTGGATCTTTCCCAGGAGCGGCAATGAGCAGTTCTTC.

This rearrangement joins TRBV4-2 to TRBJ2-3, with 9 bases lining up with TRBD2. This CDR3 spans 16 amino acids. Trimming at V came to 0 bases and at J to 2 bases, leaving 3 bases not matched to a gene. Germline CDR1 is LGHNA and CDR2 is YNFKEQ. In DNA form, the CDR3 reads TGTGCCAGCAGCCAAGAACCTAGCGGGACCACAGATACGCAGTATTTT. Translation: CASSQEPSGTTDTQYF.

The V call is TRBV30, the J call TRBJ2-5; tentatively, D is TRBD2 (6 bases). The V end was cut by 3 bases, the J end by 5 bases, with 13 bases between. The CDR3 has 13 amino acids. Germline V gene data show CDR1 as GTSNPN and CDR2 as SVGIG (reference sequence). CDR3 region: CAWRTSNTETQYF. Here the CDR3 DNA reads TGTGCCTGGAGGACTAGTAATACGGAGACCCAGTACTTC.

This chain links TRBV7-9 with TRBJ1-1; D uncertain. Per the germline V gene, CDR1 is SEHNR and CDR2 is FQNEAQ (reference sequence). V was cut by 5 bases and J by 8 bases, with 15 bases left in between. This CDR3 is built from 13 residues. The CDR3 sequence: CASSPLNGYEAFF. CDR3 in DNA: TGTGCCAGCAGCCCCCTTAACGGGTACGAAGCTTTCTTT.

J is TRBJ2-5 and V is TRBV5-4, with 9 bases identical to TRBD2. Germline lookup yields CDR1 SGHNT and CDR2 YYREEE (reference sequence). V lost 3 bases to trimming and J lost 2 bases; unmatched junction nucleotides: 5. The CDR3 has 15 residues. This CDR3 reads CASSSRLAAQETQYF. CDR3 DNA: TGTGCCAGCAGCTCAAGACTAGCGGCACAAGAGACCCAGTACTTC.

In this sample, this clone turned up once. The chain carries TRBV13 and TRBJ2-7, with a weak D call TRBD2 (6 bases). The V gene's germline CDR1 is PRHDT and CDR2 FYEKMQ (reference sequence). Trimming took off 2 bases at V and 5 bases at J, with 13 bases between the two ends. CDR3 length equals 14 residues. DNA of the CDR3: TGTGCCAGCAGCTTATGGGGAGGAGCCGACGAGCAGTACTTC. Translation: CASSLWGGADEQYF.

As for this clone: The same CDR3 is also encoded by other DNA sequences in this sample. The V call is TRBV27, the J call TRBJ2-5; TRBD2 agrees at 12 bases. The CDR3 has 16 residues. CDR1 MNHEY and CDR2 SMNVEV come from the germline V gene (reference sequence). V was pared by 6 bases and J by 2 bases, with 7 bases of the junction left unmatched. The CDR3 DNA follows: TGTGCCAGCAGCCTTAGGACTAGCGGGGAACAAGAGACCCAGTACTTC. It codes for CASSLRTSGEQETQYF.

This clone has just one count. V is TRBV19 and J is TRBJ1-2; D might be TRBD1 (6 bases). CDR1 and CDR2 (germline): LNHDA, SQIVND (reference sequence). This CDR3 comprises 14 residues. The V end was cut by 4 bases, the J end by 4 bases, with 13 bases between. The CDR3 DNA reads as TGTGCCAGTAGTACCCAGGGGCTCAGCTATGGCTACACCTTC. It yields the protein CASSTQGLSYGYTF.

This chain's CDR3 is CASSTGGAMNTEAFF. CDR3 coding DNA: TGTGCCAGCAGCACAGGAGGGGCCATGAACACTGAAGCTTTCTTT. V and J are TRBV7-6 and TRBJ1-1; D possibly corresponds to TRBD1 (5 bases). Germline CDR1 and CDR2: SGHVS and FNYEAQ. The V gene lost 5 bases and the J gene lost 0 bases, with 13 bases spanning the gap. The CDR3 length is 15 residues.

In this sample, this clone turned up once. The J gene is TRBJ2-5, the V gene TRBV7-2; D call uncertain. Germline-derived CDR1 and CDR2 are SGHTA and FQGNSA. Trimming took off 1 base at V and 14 bases at J, with 14 bases between the two ends. The CDR3 totals 12 residues. CDR3 loop: CASSLGDRVFYF. CDR3 DNA: TGTGCCAGCAGCTTAGGAGATCGGGTTTTTTACTTC.

This clone was counted a few times. V is TRBV4-1 and J is TRBJ2-6; weak D call: TRBD1 (6 bases). The CDR3 length is 16 residues. Germline CDR1 is MGHRA and CDR2 is YSYEKL. The germline V and J ends were trimmed by 2 bases and 1 base, with 9 bases remaining between them. CDR3 sequence: CASSQPQGSGANVLTF. DNA of the CDR3: TGCGCCAGCAGCCAACCCCAGGGGTCTGGGGCCAACGTCCTGACTTTC.

The V call is TRBV5-1, the J call TRBJ2-1; D is ambiguous. Per germline, CDR1 SGHRS and CDR2 YFSETQ. This CDR3 comprises 13 residues. V was clipped by 0 bases and J by 6 bases, with 7 bases between them. The DNA of the CDR3 is TGCGCCAGCAGCTTGGCTCCGGGCAATGAGCAGTTCTTC. Its translation is CASSLAPGNEQFF.

The V and J genes are TRBV5-6 and TRBJ2-7; D is possibly TRBD1 (6 bases). The V gene's germline CDR1 is SGHDT and CDR2 YYEEEE. This CDR3 has 13 amino acids. Trimming shortened V by 0 bases and J by 4 bases, and 8 bases separated the two germline ends. The CDR3 bases are TGTGCCAGCAGCTTGGACAGGGTATACGAGCAGTACTTC. The encoded protein is CASSLDRVYEQYF.

The V gene is TRBV5-8, the J gene TRBJ2-5; TRBD2 matches 7 bases. This CDR3 region has 15 residues. V was clipped by 2 bases and J by 5 bases; unmatched bases: 9. The V gene's germline CDR1 is SGHTS and CDR2 YDEGEE. The CDR3 DNA follows: TGTGCCAGCAGCTTTATGGCTAGCGGTGGGGAGACCCAGTACTTC. This gives the protein CASSFMASGGETQYF.

The chain links TRBV5-6 to TRBJ1-5; D is unresolved. Trimming removed 0 bases at V and 5 bases at J, with 3 bases between. Germline CDR1 reads SGHDT; CDR2 reads YYEEEE. CDR3 size: 12 residues. This chain's CDR3 is CASSLADQPQHF. The CDR3 nucleotides read TGTGCCAGCAGCTTGGCGGATCAGCCCCAGCATTTT.

This clone was recorded only once. The chain combines TRBV28 with TRBJ2-7; D may be TRBD2 (6 bases). The ends were cut back, 6 bases at V and 8 bases at J, with 20 bases in the middle. CDR1 MDHEN and CDR2 SYDVKM come from the germline V gene. The CDR3 runs to 14 residues. The CDR3, as DNA: TGTGCCAGCAGCCCCCGGGACTCCTGGGGGAAGCAGTACTTC. Encoded protein: CASSPRDSWGKQYF.

V gene TRBV5-1 combines with J gene TRBJ2-5; 7 bases align to TRBD2. The J call may be mistaken, given a closer DNA end match to TRBJ2-7. The germline V gene has CDR1 SGHRS and CDR2 YFSETQ. The length of the CDR3 is 13 residues. As DNA, the CDR3 is TGCGCCAGCAGAGGCGAGGGAGGGCTCGAGCAGTACTTC. Amino acid sequence: CASRGEGGLEQYF.

The rearrangement joins TRBV5-8 to TRBJ1-2; 7 nucleotides match TRBD1. The CDR3 covers 14 residues. Germline-derived CDR1 and CDR2 are SGHTS and YDEGEE. V shed 0 bases, J shed 8 bases, and the junction held 7 bases outside the gene matches. The DNA of the CDR3 is TGTGCCAGCAGCTTGGTTACAGGGGCGGGAGGCTACACCTTC. It encodes CASSLVTGAGGYTF.